This passage covers 21 T cell receptor beta chains from one sample sequenced in a study of blood T cell repertoires in COVID-19. The repertoire was sequenced with immunoSEQ multiplex PCR; TCRdb's copy has only in-frame clones and lacks some. Among approximately 260,000 clones listed, about 80% were seen once. The source material was peripheral blood. The receptor set was obtained from a woman older than 75 with active or convalescent COVID-19.

This chain joins TRBV4-2 and TRBJ2-4; TRBD1 matches at 10 bases. The trim removed 4 bases at V and 7 bases at J, leaving 4 bases unmatched. Germline V gives CDR1 LGHNA, CDR2 YNFKEQ. This CDR3 is built from 14 residues. CDR3 amino acids: CASSRQGAGNIQYF. The CDR3 DNA reads as TGTGCCAGCAGCCGACAGGGGGCTGGGAACATTCAGTACTTC.

The V call is TRBV6-1, the J call TRBJ2-7; D perhaps matches TRBD2 (6 bases). The germline CDR1 and CDR2 sequences are MNHNS and SASEGT. The CDR3 consists of 15 residues. V was pared by 1 base and J by 0 bases, with 10 bases between. The CDR3 sequence: CASSEVGGYSYEQYF. The CDR3 nucleotides read TGTGCCAGCAGTGAAGTGGGGGGTTACTCCTACGAGCAGTACTTC.

The chain is built from TRBV5-1 and TRBJ1-3; D unresolved. The germline gives CDR1 SGHRS, CDR2 YFSETQ. The V end lost 0 bases, the J end lost 0 bases, and 7 bases lay between the germline ends. The CDR3 runs 15 residues. The CDR3 is CASSLGGISGNTIYF. In nucleotides, the CDR3 is TGCGCCAGCAGCTTGGGCGGTATCTCTGGAAACACCATATATTTT.

The chain carries TRBV28 and TRBJ1-3; D is ambiguous. In germline, CDR1 is MDHEN, CDR2 SYDVKM. The V gene lost 2 bases and the J gene lost 1 base, with 12 bases spanning the gap. The CDR3 sequence is 16 residues long. The CDR3 loop reads CASSLLATQSGNTIYF. Here the CDR3 DNA reads TGTGCCAGCAGTTTACTGGCCACCCAGTCTGGAAACACCATATATTTT.

The V gene is TRBV6-1, the J gene TRBJ1-2; possibly TRBD1 for D (5 bases). The V gene lost 3 bases and the J gene lost 4 bases, with 9 bases spanning the gap. CDR1 MNHNS and CDR2 SASEGT come from the germline V gene. The CDR3 sequence is 13 residues long. This CDR3 reads CASSETETYGYTF. In DNA, the CDR3 is TGTGCCAGCAGTGAGACAGAGACCTATGGCTACACCTTC.

The chain joins TRBV6-5 to TRBJ2-2; 7 bases map to TRBD2. This CDR3 is built from 15 residues. Trimming removed 6 bases from V and 4 bases from J; junction bases left unmatched: 8. Germline V gene sequence: CDR1 MNHEY, CDR2 SVGAGI. For the CDR3, the DNA is TGTGCCAGCAGCCGCTGGGGGGAGGGCACCGGGGAGCTGTTTTTT. This codes for CASSRWGEGTGELFF.

This chain links TRBV15 with TRBJ2-3; TRBD2 aligns across 7 bases. Trimming cost V 1 base and J 2 bases; bases outside gene matches: 6. The CDR3 is 16 amino acids. Germline V gene lookup returns CDR1 LNHNV and CDR2 YYDKDF (reference sequence). CDR3 sequence: CATSRAGTTTTDTQYF. The CDR3 bases are TGTGCCACCAGCAGAGCCGGGACTACGACCACAGATACGCAGTATTTT.

V and J are TRBV15 and TRBJ2-7; D unresolved. The CDR3 loop spans 15 amino acids. V was trimmed by 0 bases and J by 6 bases, leaving 15 bases between them. Germline V gene lookup returns CDR1 LNHNV and CDR2 YYDKDF (reference sequence). CDR3 DNA sequence: TGTGCCACCAGCAGAGATTCTGTGGTGATGCGCGAGCAGTACTTC. Protein product: CATSRDSVVMREQYF.

The chain links TRBV5-1 to TRBJ2-7; a weak D match, TRBD2 (6 bases). CDR1 SGHRS and CDR2 YFSETQ come from the germline V gene. With 0 bases removed from V and 2 bases from J, the gap between germline ends came to 12 bases. The CDR3 is 15 amino acids. CDR3 residues: CASSLARGLTYEQYF. DNA for the CDR3: TGCGCCAGCAGCTTGGCCCGAGGACTAACCTACGAGCAGTACTTC. The whole variable domain, filled in from reference TRBV5-1 and TRBJ2-7, reads KAGVTQTPRYLIKTRGQQVTLSCSPISGHRSVSWYQQTPGQGLQFLFEYFSETQRNKGNFPGRFSGRQFSNSRSEMNVSTLELGDSALYLCASSLARGLTYEQYFGPGTRLTVT.

The chain carries TRBV10-3 and TRBJ2-7, with 7 positions matching TRBD1. The CDR3 consists of 13 residues. The germline CDR1 and CDR2 sequences are ENHRY and SYGVKD. With 6 bases clipped from V and 3 bases from J, the junction kept 5 bases outside the gene matches. In DNA, the CDR3 is TGTGCCATCAGAACCGGGACAGACTACGAGCAGTACTTC. It encodes CAIRTGTDYEQYF.

The sample holds one count of this clone. The chain couples TRBV4-2 to TRBJ2-2; 8 positions match TRBD2. The trim removed 8 bases at V and 4 bases at J, leaving 12 bases unmatched. The V gene's germline CDR1 is LGHNA and CDR2 YNFKEQ. This CDR3 is built from 16 residues. Here the CDR3 DNA reads TGTGCCAGCCGGGGCGGAGCGGGGGCCCTCACCGGGGAGCTGTTTTTT. Protein: CASRGGAGALTGELFF.

This clone appeared a single time. Distinct nucleotide sequences in the sample also encode this CDR3. This rearrangement joins TRBV28 to TRBJ1-3, with D perhaps matching TRBD1 (6 bases). There are 14 residues in the CDR3. V gave up 5 bases and J gave up 3 bases, with 11 bases separating them. Germline V gene data show CDR1 as MDHEN and CDR2 as SYDVKM. This CDR3 is CASSPGTFGNTIYF. The DNA for the CDR3 is TGTGCCAGCAGTCCCGGGACATTTGGAAACACCATATATTTT.

CDR3 amino acids: CASSEADLSNEKLFF. The CDR3 bases are TGTGCCAGCAGTGAAGCCGACTTATCAAATGAAAAACTGTTTTTT. The gene calls are TRBV2 and TRBJ1-4, with D unclear. Trimming left V 0 bases short and J 5 bases short, with 10 bases between. This CDR3 contains 15 residues. Germline V gene data show CDR1 as SNHLY and CDR2 as FYNNEI.

V and J are TRBV3-1 (or the pseudogene TRBV3-2) and TRBJ1-6; 8 bases map to TRBD1. The ends lost 0 bases at V and 5 bases at J; junction bases unmatched: 6. In germline, CDR1 is LGHDT, CDR2 YNNKEL (reference sequence). The length of the CDR3 is 17 residues. The CDR3 sequence: CASSQEFRTGHNSPLHF. In nucleotides, the CDR3 is TGTGCCAGCAGCCAAGAGTTCAGGACAGGGCATAATTCACCCCTCCACTTT.

The genes are TRBV3-1 (or the pseudogene TRBV3-2) and TRBJ2-5; TRBD2 agrees at 7 bases. The CDR3 runs 15 residues. With 2 bases clipped from V and 1 base from J, the junction kept 4 bases outside the gene matches. CDR1 and CDR2 (germline): LGHDT, YNNKEL (reference sequence). The CDR3 protein is CASSQMTSPQETQYF. The DNA for the CDR3 is TGTGCCAGCAGCCAAATGACTAGCCCCCAAGAGACCCAGTACTTC.

This clone was counted a few times. This chain joins TRBV19 and TRBJ1-5; TRBD1 is a possible D gene (5 bases). V lost 3 bases and J lost 5, with 14 bases in between. The CDR3 sequence is 15 residues long. Germline V gene sequence: CDR1 LNHDA, CDR2 SQIVND (reference sequence). The DNA for the CDR3 is TGTGCCAGTAGTATCATTTGGGGGGTAGATCAGCCCCAGCATTTT. It encodes CASSIIWGVDQPQHF.

The rearrangement joins TRBV2 to TRBJ1-5; D might be TRBD1 (6 bases). The CDR3 runs to 13 residues. The ends were cut back, 8 bases at V and 2 bases at J, with 10 bases in the middle. Germline CDR1 SNHLY, CDR2 FYNNEI. The CDR3 DNA is TGTGCCAGCGAGGGGGAGCGCAATCAGCCCCAGCATTTT. It specifies CASEGERNQPQHF.

The V call is TRBV9, the J call TRBJ1-3; D uncertain. Germline CDR1 SGDLS, CDR2 YYNGEE. The CDR3 totals 15 residues. V lost 0 bases and J lost 3, with 10 bases in between. The CDR3 region is CASSVDSGGGNTIYF. The CDR3 region has the DNA TGTGCCAGCAGCGTAGACTCAGGTGGTGGAAACACCATATATTTT.

V gene TRBV6-2 or TRBV6-3 combines with J gene TRBJ1-5, with TRBD1 as a possible D gene (5 bases). Germline V gene lookup returns CDR1 MNHEY and CDR2 SVGEGT. V shed 4 bases and J shed 11 bases, with 18 bases lying between them. CDR3 length: 14 residues. CDR3 sequence (DNA): TGTGCCAGCAGTTTCCCAGGGCTCACCTTGACCCAGCATTTT. Protein product: CASSFPGLTLTQHF.

This sequence joins TRBV2 and TRBJ2-3; possible D gene TRBD2, 5 bases. With 5 bases removed from V and 4 bases from J, the gap between germline ends came to 10 bases. The CDR3 is made up of 13 amino acids. The V gene's germline CDR1 is SNHLY and CDR2 FYNNEI. Here the CDR3 reads CASSFSEADTQYF. CDR3 coding DNA: TGTGCCAGCAGTTTTAGCGAAGCAGATACGCAGTATTTT. The whole variable domain, filled in from reference TRBV2 and TRBJ2-3, reads EPEVTQTPSHQVTQMGQEVILRCVPISNHLYFYWYRQILGQKVEFLVSFYNNEISEKSEIFDDQFSVERPDGSNFTLKIRSTKLEDSAMYFCASSFSEADTQYFGPGTRLTVL.

This clone was seen a few times. This chain connects TRBV19 to TRBJ1-1, with unresolved D. Germline V gene sequence: CDR1 LNHDA, CDR2 SQIVND (reference sequence). The CDR3 spans 13 residues. Trimming pared 3 bases from V and 5 bases from J, leaving 10 bases between. CDR3 nucleotide sequence: TGTGCCAGTAGTATTGCACGGGAAACTGAAGCTTTCTTT. Its translation: CASSIARETEAFF.